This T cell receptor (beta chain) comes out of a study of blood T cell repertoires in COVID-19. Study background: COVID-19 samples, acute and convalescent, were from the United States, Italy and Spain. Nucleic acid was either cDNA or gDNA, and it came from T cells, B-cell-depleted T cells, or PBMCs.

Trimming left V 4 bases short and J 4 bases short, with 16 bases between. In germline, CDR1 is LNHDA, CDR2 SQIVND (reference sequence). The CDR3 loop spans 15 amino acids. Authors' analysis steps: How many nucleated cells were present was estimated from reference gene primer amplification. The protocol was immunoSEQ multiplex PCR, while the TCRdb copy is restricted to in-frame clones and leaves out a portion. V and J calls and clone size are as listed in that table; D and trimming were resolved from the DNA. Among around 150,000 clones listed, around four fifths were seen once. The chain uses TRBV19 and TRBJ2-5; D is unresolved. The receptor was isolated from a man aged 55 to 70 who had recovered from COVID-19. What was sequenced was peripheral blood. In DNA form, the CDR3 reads TGTGCCAGTAGTAGCCGCCGTCAGGCAGGAGAGACCCAGTACTTC. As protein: CASSSRRQAGETQYF. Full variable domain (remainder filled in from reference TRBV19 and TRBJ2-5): DGGITQSPKYLFRKEGQNVTLSCEQNLNHDAMYWYRQDPGQGLRLIYYSQIVNDFQKGDIAEGYSVSREKKESFPLTVTSAQKNPTAFYLCASSSRRQAGETQYFGPGTRLLVL.